A selection of T cell receptor beta chains follows, all from one sample in a study of blood T cell repertoires in COVID-19. The data were produced by immunoSEQ multiplex PCR, yet TCRdb's version contains in-frame clones alone and is incomplete. The data hold 300,000 to 450,000 clones, with 85% to 90% observed a single time. What was sequenced was PBMCs or T cells enriched from blood (not recorded which). The receptors come from a woman younger than 35 who had recovered from COVID-19. Each CDR3 is given with its conserved first and last residue. D genes are given only for firm matches. Clone size is stated in some rows and not others, as once, few, many or a class when expanded.

j_call clone_size d_call v_call cdr3_nt cdr3_aa
TRBJ1-5 NA NA TRBV5-6 TGTGCCAGCAGCTTGGATGGGGGCTTGAGCAATCAGCCCCAGCATTTT CASSLDGGLSNQPQHF
TRBJ2-5 NA TRBD2 TRBV7-2 TGTGCCAGCGGATCAGCGGGGGGGCCGGAGACCCAGTACTTC CASGSAGGPETQYF
TRBJ2-3 NA NA TRBV6-5 TGTGCCAGCAGGACAGCGGGCGGCACAGATACGCAGTATTTT CASRTAGGTDTQYF
TRBJ2-1 NA TRBD2 TRBV11-2 TGTGCCAGCAGGACCGGGACTACAGCCTACAATGAGCAGTTCTTC CASRTGTTAYNEQFF
TRBJ1-2 NA NA TRBV28 TGTGCCAGCAGTTCCCTCTATGGCTACACCTTC CASSSLYGYTF
TRBJ2-6 few NA TRBV19 TGTGCCAGTAGTGCCGTGCGGGGTCCTGTGGGCAACGTCCTGACTTTC CASSAVRGPVGNVLTF
TRBJ2-7 NA TRBD2 TRBV6-2/TRBV6-3 TGTGCCAGCAGTTACGGACTAGCGGTAACCTCCTACGAGCAGTACTTC CASSYGLAVTSYEQYF
TRBJ2-7 NA NA TRBV4-3 TGCGCCAGCAGCCAAGATTTCAGTTCCTACGAGCAGTACTTC CASSQDFSSYEQYF
TRBJ1-1 NA NA TRBV6-1 TGTGCCAGCAGTGAAGTTTTACCAGGAGGTACTGAAGCTTTCTTT CASSEVLPGGTEAFF
TRBJ1-6 NA NA TRBV11-1 TGTGCCAGCAGCTTAACAGGGAATAATTCACCCCTCCACTTT CASSLTGNNSPLHF
TRBJ1-2 NA TRBD1 TRBV28 TGTGCCAGCAGTTTCCTTGACAGGGTGCACTATGGCTACACCTTC CASSFLDRVHYGYTF
TRBJ1-3 NA NA TRBV19 TGTGCCAGTAGTATATCCAGGGCTGGAAACACCATATATTTT CASSISRAGNTIYF
TRBJ1-2 NA NA TRBV9 TGTGCCAGCAGCTATCTCCAGGGAGGCGTTGGCTACACCTTC CASSYLQGGVGYTF
TRBJ2-5 NA TRBD2 TRBV20-1 TGCAGTGCTAGTAATTCCGGCGGGGGGGTCAAAGAGACCCAGTACTTC CSASNSGGGVKETQYF
TRBJ1-1 NA NA TRBV28 TGTGCCAGCAGTTCAAGCATGAACACTGAAGCTTTCTTT CASSSSMNTEAFF
TRBJ1-2 NA TRBD1 TRBV7-8 TGTGCCAGCAGCTCCGGGACAGGCACAGATGGCTACACCTTC CASSSGTGTDGYTF
TRBJ2-3 NA TRBD2 TRBV6-5 TGTGCCAGCAGGAAGACTAGCGACACAGATACGCAGTATTTT CASRKTSDTDTQYF
TRBJ1-2 NA NA TRBV29-1 TGCAGCGTTGAAGATCTACAGATTCACTATGGCTACACCTTC CSVEDLQIHYGYTF
TRBJ1-6 NA TRBD1 TRBV25-1 TGTGCCAGCAGTGGCCCGGGACAGGACCATTCACCCCTCCACTTT CASSGPGQDHSPLHF
TRBJ2-2 NA NA TRBV6-4 TGTGCCAGCAGTGCGTCCGGGGAGCTGTTTTTT CASSASGELFF
TRBJ2-1 once TRBD2 TRBV11-2 TGTGCCAGCAGCTTCCGACTAGCGGGGAGGGGAAATGAGCAGTTCTTC CASSFRLAGRGNEQFF
TRBJ1-5 NA NA TRBV4-1 TGCGCCAGCAGCCAAGATTTACAGGGAGGCAATCAGCCCCAGCATTTT CASSQDLQGGNQPQHF
TRBJ1-1 few NA TRBV27 TGTGCCAGCAGTGGTAGGGACATGGGGGACACTGAAGCTTTCTTT CASSGRDMGDTEAFF
TRBJ1-2 NA TRBD1 TRBV28 TGTGCCAGCAGTTGGACAGGGAAGATTCGAGGCTACACCTTC CASSWTGKIRGYTF
TRBJ1-3 NA TRBD1 TRBV5-1 TGCGCCAGCTCCCCCCAGGACAGGGCAGACACCATATATTTT CASSPQDRADTIYF
TRBJ1-2 NA NA TRBV7-8 TGTGCCAGCAGCTTTCACCAGAATAACTATGGCTACACCTTC CASSFHQNNYGYTF
TRBJ1-2 NA TRBD1 TRBV6-5 TGTGCCAGCAGTTCGGACAGGCTTAACTATGGCTACACCTTC CASSSDRLNYGYTF
TRBJ2-7 once TRBD2 TRBV3-1/TRBV3-2 TGTGCCAGCAGCCAAGAATCTAGCGGGGTTTACGAGCAGTACTTC CASSQESSGVYEQYF
TRBJ1-5 once TRBD1 TRBV12-5 TGTGCTAGTGGTTTGATGGACAGGGACGAACAGCCCCAGCATTTT CASGLMDRDEQPQHF
TRBJ1-1 few TRBD1 TRBV27 TGTGCCAGCAGTTTATGGGGACAGGGCGATGGGGGGAACACTGAAGCTTTCTTT CASSLWGQGDGGNTEAFF
TRBJ2-1 NA TRBD2 TRBV11-3 TGTGCCAGCAGCCTTAGCGGGGGAATGGGAAATGAGCAGTTCTTC CASSLSGGMGNEQFF
TRBJ1-2 NA NA TRBV28 TGTGCCAGCAGCCCCCCCCGTATGGCCCCACGATCGGGTTACACCTTC CASSPPRMAPRSGYTF
TRBJ1-2 NA NA TRBV11-2 TGTGCCAGCAGCTTAGAGAGCCTTGCCTACACCTTC CASSLESLAYTF
TRBJ1-5 NA NA TRBV5-5 TGTGCCAGCAGCTTGCTGTTTCGTCAGCCCCAGCATTTT CASSLLFRQPQHF
TRBJ2-7 NA NA TRBV4-1 TGCGCCAGCAGCCCGTATGAAGGTGGGAGCTCCTACGAGCAGTACTTC CASSPYEGGSSYEQYF